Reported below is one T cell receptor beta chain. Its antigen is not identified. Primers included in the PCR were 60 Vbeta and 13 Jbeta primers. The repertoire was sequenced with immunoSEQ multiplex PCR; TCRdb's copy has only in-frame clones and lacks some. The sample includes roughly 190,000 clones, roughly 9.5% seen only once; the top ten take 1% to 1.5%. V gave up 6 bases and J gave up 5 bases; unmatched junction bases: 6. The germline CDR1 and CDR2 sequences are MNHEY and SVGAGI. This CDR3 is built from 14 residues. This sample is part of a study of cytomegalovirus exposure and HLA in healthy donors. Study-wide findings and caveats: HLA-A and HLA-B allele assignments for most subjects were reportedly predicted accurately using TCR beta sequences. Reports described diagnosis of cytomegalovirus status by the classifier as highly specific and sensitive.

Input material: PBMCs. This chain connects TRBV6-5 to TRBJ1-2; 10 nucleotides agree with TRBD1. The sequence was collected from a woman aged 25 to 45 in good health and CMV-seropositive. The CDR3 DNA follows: TGTGCCAGCAGCTACCGGGACAGGGGTTATGGCTACACCTTC. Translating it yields CASSYRDRGYGYTF.